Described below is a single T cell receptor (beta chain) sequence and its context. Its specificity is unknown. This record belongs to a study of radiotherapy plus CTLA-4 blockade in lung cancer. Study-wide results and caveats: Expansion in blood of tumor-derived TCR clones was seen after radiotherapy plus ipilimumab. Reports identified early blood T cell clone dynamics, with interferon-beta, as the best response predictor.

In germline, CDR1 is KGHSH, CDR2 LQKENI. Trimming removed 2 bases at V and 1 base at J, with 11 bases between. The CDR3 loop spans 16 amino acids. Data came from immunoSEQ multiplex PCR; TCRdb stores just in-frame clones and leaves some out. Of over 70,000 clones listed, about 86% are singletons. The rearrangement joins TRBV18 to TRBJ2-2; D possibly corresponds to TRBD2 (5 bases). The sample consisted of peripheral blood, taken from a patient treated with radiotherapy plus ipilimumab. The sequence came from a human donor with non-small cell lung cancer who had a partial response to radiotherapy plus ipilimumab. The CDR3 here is CASSPWGSENTGELFF. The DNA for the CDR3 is TGTGCCAGCTCACCATGGGGTAGCGAGAACACCGGGGAGCTGTTTTTT.